Each of the 17 T cell receptor beta chains below was sequenced from the same sample in a study of blood T cells in healthy people across ages. Next came a second PCR, run for about 6 to 12 cycles, which used a sample-barcoded 5' primer along with a J-beta primer mix. TCRdb re-analysed the 5' RACE reads in MiXCR, keeping a single row per CDR3 protein. Of 1.2 million to 1.5 million distinct CDR3 sequences in the sample, approximately 38% are singletons; the top ten hold roughly 8.2%. Specimen: blood. The receptors come from a woman aged 18-29 years in good health.

The CDR3 DNA reads TGTGCCAGCAGGCACCGAGGGGGAGAGACCCAGTACTTC. Its translation is CASRHRGGETQYF. The chain combines TRBV6-5 with TRBJ2-5; weak D call: TRBD1 (6 bases). The germline V gene encodes CDR1 MNHEY and CDR2 SVGAGI. Trimming stripped 6 bases from V and 4 bases from J, with 12 bases between. This CDR3 has 13 amino acids.

This clonotype turned up a few times. The rearrangement links TRBV28 to TRBJ1-6, with a tentative D call TRBD1 (6 bases). CDR3 length: 17 amino acids. The V gene lost 6 bases and the J gene lost 9 bases, with 24 bases spanning the gap. Germline V gene sequence: CDR1 MDHEN, CDR2 SYDVKM. The CDR3 sequence is CASSRGGTSTVSSPLHF. CDR3 DNA: TGTGCCAGCAGCAGAGGGGGTACCAGTACCGTCAGTTCACCCCTCCACTTT.

The chain combines TRBV4-1 with TRBJ1-2, with TRBD1 matching over 10 bases. The CDR3 covers 15 residues. CDR1 is MGHRA and CDR2 is YSYEKL in the germline V gene. The junction had 1 base not matched to a gene; V was cut back by 2 bases and J by 1 base. The CDR3: CASSQRDRGNYGYTF. The CDR3 DNA reads as TGCGCCAGCAGCCAACGGGACAGGGGTAACTATGGCTACACCTTC.

A few counts support this clonotype. This chain connects TRBV3-1 to TRBJ1-2; no firm D call. CDR1 LGHDT and CDR2 YNNKEL come from the germline V gene (reference sequence). V lost 3 bases and J 0 bases, leaving 8 bases between the germline ends. This CDR3 comprises 14 residues. CDR3 sequence reads: CASSQPNSNYGYTF. For the CDR3, the DNA is TGTGCCAGCAGCCAGCCCAATTCTAACTATGGCTACACCTTC.

This clonotype was seen many times. The chain employs TRBV7-9 and TRBJ2-3; a weak D match, TRBD2 (5 bases). The CDR3 runs 14 residues. The V end lost 3 bases, the J end lost 0 bases, and 7 bases lay between the germline ends. CDR1 SEHNR and CDR2 FQNEAQ come from the germline V gene (reference sequence). The CDR3 is CASSFRGSTDTQYF. CDR3 in DNA: TGTGCCAGCAGCTTTCGGGGTAGCACAGATACGCAGTATTTT.

This CDR3 reads CSAIVADTQYF. The CDR3 coding sequence is TGCAGTGCTATAGTGGCAGATACGCAGTATTTT. The chain is built from TRBV20-1 and TRBJ2-3; no definite D call. The CDR3 covers 11 residues. V was trimmed by 4 bases and J by 4 bases, leaving 6 bases between them. Germline loops: CDR1 DFQATT, CDR2 SNEGSKA (reference sequence).

As for this clonotype: It may be a read error: a sequence one base away is much more abundant. The chain links TRBV6-4 to TRBJ2-5; 12 nucleotides line up with TRBD2. The CDR3 is 15 residues long. Germline values: CDR1 MRHNA, CDR2 SNTAGT. In DNA, the CDR3 is TGTGCCAGCAGTGCTAGCGGGGGGGAACAAGAGGCCCAGTACTTC. This codes for CASSASGGEQEAQYF.

J is TRBJ2-5 and V is TRBV29-1, with TRBD2 as a possible D gene (5 bases). This CDR3 comprises 13 residues. CDR1 and CDR2 from the germline V gene are SQVTM and ANQGSEA. Trimming left V 4 bases short and J 11 bases short, with 20 bases between. In DNA form, the CDR3 reads TGCAGCGTTGCCACATACGGGAACAATGAGCAGTACTTC. It translates to CSVATYGNNEQYF.

This chain uses TRBV24-1 with TRBJ2-3, with 7 bases lining up with TRBD1. The junction had 17 bases not matched to a gene; V was cut back by 10 bases and J by 5 bases. Germline CDR1 is KGHDR and CDR2 is SFDVKD. The CDR3 is 16 amino acids. CDR3 sequence (DNA): TGTGCCACACAACAGGGGACGTCTAACCGGGGAGATACGCAGTATTTT. It codes for CATQQGTSNRGDTQYF.

This clonotype was found many times. This rearrangement joins TRBV10-1 to TRBJ2-7, with 13 bases lining up with TRBD2. Trimming at V came to 5 bases and at J to 3 bases, leaving 7 bases not matched to a gene. The CDR3 loop spans 16 amino acids. The V gene's germline CDR1 is WNHNN and CDR2 SYGVQD (reference sequence). The CDR3 is CASSTGTSGKGYEQYF. The CDR3 region has the DNA TGCGCCAGCAGTACCGGGACTAGCGGGAAGGGCTACGAGCAGTACTTC.

The V call is TRBV12-3 or TRBV12-4, the J call TRBJ2-6; D is unclear. Deletions cut 7 bases from V and 0 bases from J, with 10 bases between. This CDR3 is built from 15 residues. The CDR3 region is CASTPSHSGANVLTF. The DNA for the CDR3 is TGTGCCAGCACTCCCTCGCACTCTGGGGCCAACGTCCTGACTTTC.

This chain joins TRBV28 and TRBJ2-5; 7 positions agree with TRBD2. V shed 4 bases and J 4 bases; nucleotides not matched to a gene: 9. The CDR3 is made up of 15 amino acids. Looked up from germline, CDR1 is MDHEN and CDR2 is SYDVKM. The DNA of the CDR3 is TGTGCCAGCAGTTCTTGGGGAGGGGTTGGAGAGACCCAGTACTTC. It translates to CASSSWGGVGETQYF.

This chain joins TRBV5-1 and TRBJ2-3; 7 bases are shared with TRBD2. The CDR3 contains 16 residues. CDR1 is SGHRS, CDR2 YFSETQ, per germline. J gave up 7 bases and V 2 bases, and 13 bases lay outside the gene matches. The CDR3 here is CASSLMGRAGKNTQYF. DNA for the CDR3: TGCGCCAGCAGCTTAATGGGACGAGCGGGGAAGAATACGCAGTATTTT.

The rearrangement uses TRBV20-1 and TRBJ2-5, with 14 bases lining up with TRBD2. The J call may not be correct, given that the DNA end is closer to TRBJ2-4. Germline lookup yields CDR1 DFQATT and CDR2 SNEGSKA (reference sequence). The CDR3 has 20 residues. CDR3 amino acids: CSADPPGLAGGPLRENIQYF. The CDR3 coding sequence is TGCAGTGCTGATCCCCCAGGACTAGCGGGAGGCCCACTACGGGAAAACATTCAGTACTTC.

The chain links TRBV28 to TRBJ2-3; unclear D gene. This CDR3 has 10 residues. Per the germline V gene, CDR1 is MDHEN and CDR2 is SYDVKM. Trimming left V 11 bases short and J 3 bases short, with 6 bases between. The CDR3 coding sequence is TGTGCCGGTCAAACAGATACGCAGTATTTT. Translating it yields CAGQTDTQYF.

The chain joins TRBV6-5 to TRBJ2-1, with TRBD1 matching over 9 bases. CDR3 length equals 15 residues. V was clipped by 4 bases and J by 10 bases; unmatched bases: 11. Germline assignment: CDR1 MNHEY and CDR2 SVGAGI. Here the CDR3 reads CASSSPGQGLREQFF. The CDR3 bases are TGTGCCAGCAGTTCACCGGGACAGGGCTTAAGGGAGCAGTTCTTC.

The genes are TRBV7-9 and TRBJ2-5, with D possibly TRBD1 on 5 matching bases. This CDR3 has 15 residues. Deletions cut 5 bases from V and 11 bases from J, with 24 bases between. CDR1 is SEHNR and CDR2 is FQNEAQ in the germline V gene (reference sequence). CDR3 in amino acids: CASSQQTELNNEQYF. In DNA, the CDR3 is TGTGCCAGCAGCCAACAGACAGAATTGAACAATGAGCAGTACTTC.